This entry lists 16 T cell receptor beta chains sequenced from one sample in a study of molecular identifiers for immune sequencing clone quantification. Each CDR3 protein is one row after TCRdb ran MiXCR on the PCR reads. The sample includes 80,000 to 130,000 distinct CDR3 sequences, 36% seen only once; the top ten take around 3.8%. Sequenced sample: naive CD8+ T cells from blood, with Jurkat cell RNA spiked in. Subset noted: FACS-sorted CD8+CD4-CCR7+CD45RA+ naive T cells. The receptors here all came from a human donor in good health. Some libraries in this study had Jurkat cell RNA spiked in.

This clonotype was detected many times. The chain carries TRBV18 and TRBJ2-3; D gene ambiguous. CDR3 size: 15 residues. Looked up from germline, CDR1 is KGHSH and CDR2 is LQKENI. Trimming removed 2 bases from V and 0 bases from J, with 9 bases in between. DNA for the CDR3: TGTGCCAGCTCACCAGGAGCCCATAGCACAGATACGCAGTATTTT. Its protein is CASSPGAHSTDTQYF.

This clonotype was seen ten or more times. This chain links TRBV11-2 with TRBJ2-1; the D is unclear. Germline CDR1 is SGHAT and CDR2 is FQNNGV. This CDR3 has 11 amino acids. Trimming took off 1 base at V and 8 bases at J, with 3 bases between the two ends. This chain's CDR3 is CASSLGYEQFF. Written as DNA, the CDR3 is TGTGCCAGCAGCTTAGGATATGAGCAGTTCTTC. The variable domain in full, completed from reference TRBV11-2 and TRBJ2-1, reads EAGVAQSPRYKIIEKRQSVAFWCNPISGHATLYWYQQILGQGPKLLIQFQNNGVVDDSQLPKDRFSAERLKGVDSTLKIQPAKLEDSAVYLCASSLGYEQFFGPGTRLTVL.

As for this clonotype: Being one base from a much bigger clone, this may be a read error. This chain links TRBV25-1 with TRBJ2-7; D is unclear. Germline V gene lookup returns CDR1 MGHDK and CDR2 SYGVNS. This CDR3 contains 11 residues. In DNA form, the CDR3 reads TGTGCCTGCAGTGATTCCTACGAGCAGTACTTC. Its protein is CACSDSYEQYF.

CDR3 in amino acids: CASSLTYYGYTF. CDR3 sequence (DNA): TGTGCCAGCAGCTTGACGTACTATGGCTACACCTTC. The rearrangement links TRBV5-6 to TRBJ1-2; D not certain. V was clipped by 1 base and J by 3 bases, with 4 bases between them. The CDR3 runs to 12 residues. Germline CDR1 and CDR2: SGHDT and YYEEEE.

This clonotype was seen only a few times. V is TRBV13 and J is TRBJ1-4; 7 positions match TRBD1. Trimming cost V 6 bases and J 6 bases; bases outside gene matches: 4. The CDR3 contains 13 residues. CDR1 is PRHDT, CDR2 FYEKMQ, per germline (reference sequence). DNA of the CDR3: TGTGCCAGCAGTAACAGGGGTTATGAAAAACTGTTTTTT. This translates into CASSNRGYEKLFF.

The chain employs TRBV6-6 and TRBJ1-2; no firm D call. CDR1 is MNHNY, CDR2 SVGAGI, per germline (reference sequence). This CDR3 has 14 amino acids. V gave up 4 bases and J gave up 3 bases, with 12 bases separating them. The CDR3 region is CASSSEIGYYGYTF. In DNA, the CDR3 is TGTGCCAGCAGTTCCGAGATTGGGTACTATGGCTACACCTTC.

This clonotype was seen a handful of times. This rearrangement joins TRBV6-2 or TRBV6-3 to TRBJ2-3, with TRBD2 matching 9 bases. CDR1 and CDR2 from the germline V gene are MNHEY and SVGEGT. The CDR3 loop spans 14 amino acids. V lost 7 bases and J lost 1; bases outside the gene matches: 3. CDR3 sequence reads: CASTRTSGTDTQYF. CDR3 nucleotide sequence: TGTGCCAGCACTAGGACTAGCGGCACAGATACGCAGTATTTT.

This clonotype was detected a few times. The chain couples TRBV5-6 to TRBJ2-2; D uncertain. The germline V gene has CDR1 SGHDT and CDR2 YYEEEE. The CDR3 is 14 residues long. Trimming pared 2 bases from V and 5 bases from J, leaving 10 bases between. The CDR3: CASSFGTSTGELFF. The CDR3 DNA is TGTGCCAGCAGCTTTGGCACAAGTACCGGGGAGCTGTTTTTT.

As concerns this clonotype: A read error is possible here, since a much larger clone lies one base away. The chain couples TRBV18 to TRBJ1-5, with D hard to call. Germline CDR1 and CDR2: KGHSH and LQKENI. This CDR3 region has 15 residues. The V and J ends lost 5 bases and 0 bases respectively, with 11 bases between them. Here the CDR3 reads CASSTRSVSNQPQHF. The CDR3, as DNA: TGTGCCAGCTCAACACGGTCAGTTAGCAATCAGCCCCAGCATTTT.

This clonotype was detected once. This may arise from a read error, as a much more abundant clone is one base away. This chain joins TRBV5-6 and TRBJ2-2; tentative D call: TRBD2 (6 bases). The CDR3 sequence is 16 residues long. CDR1 and CDR2 from the germline V gene are SGHDT and YYEEEE. CDR3 sequence (DNA): TGTGCCAGCAGCACGGTGTGGAGGGAGAACACCGGGGAGCTGTTATTT. This translates into CASSTVWRENTGELLF.

The sample holds a few counts of this clonotype. V and J are TRBV4-2 and TRBJ2-7; 7 bases map to TRBD1. From germline, CDR1 is LGHNA and CDR2 YNFKEQ. The CDR3 runs 13 residues. V was pared by 4 bases and J by 9 bases, with 9 bases of the junction left unmatched. CDR3: CASSRYGQAGQYF. The CDR3, as DNA: TGTGCCAGCAGCCGTTACGGACAGGCCGGGCAGTACTTC.

This chain connects TRBV7-2 to TRBJ2-1; D not certain. Germline CDR1 is SGHTA and CDR2 is FQGNSA. The CDR3 has 13 residues. V shed 3 bases and J shed 9 bases, with 12 bases lying between them. The CDR3 protein is CASSFSLWFEQFF. Here the CDR3 DNA reads TGTGCCAGCAGCTTCTCGCTGTGGTTTGAGCAGTTCTTC.

This chain links TRBV12-3 or TRBV12-4 with TRBJ2-1, with TRBD1 identical over 8 bases. Trimming took 6 bases from V and 4 from J; bases not matched to a gene: 8. This CDR3 spans 15 amino acids. CDR3 sequence: CASRFTGGAYNEQFF. The CDR3 DNA follows: TGTGCCAGCAGGTTCACAGGGGGAGCTTACAATGAGCAGTTCTTC.

By sample share, this clonotype is medium-sized (0.01 to 0.1%). The chain carries TRBV5-1 and TRBJ1-1; D call uncertain. In germline, CDR1 is SGHRS, CDR2 YFSETQ. The CDR3 has 12 residues. Trimming removed 0 bases at V and 8 bases at J, with 8 bases between. The CDR3, as DNA: TGCGCCAGCAGCTTGGAGGCAGAAGAAGCTTTCTTT. Translating it yields CASSLEAEEAFF.

The chain combines TRBV11-2 with TRBJ2-5, with 7 bases identical to TRBD2. V lost 0 bases to trimming and J lost 1 base; unmatched junction nucleotides: 5. CDR3 length: 16 residues. Germline loops: CDR1 SGHAT, CDR2 FQNNGV. CDR3 DNA sequence: TGTGCCAGCAGCTTAGATAGAGCGGGACTCCAAGAGACCCAGTACTTC. As protein: CASSLDRAGLQETQYF.

The J gene is TRBJ2-1, the V gene TRBV28, with unresolved D. V was pared by 3 bases and J by 5 bases, with 11 bases between. Germline V gene sequence: CDR1 MDHEN, CDR2 SYDVKM. The CDR3 consists of 14 residues. The CDR3 sequence is CASSLSDLNNEQFF. The DNA of the CDR3 is TGTGCCAGCAGTTTGAGCGACCTTAACAATGAGCAGTTCTTC. Full variable domain (remainder filled in from reference TRBV28 and TRBJ2-1): DVKVTQSSRYLVKRTGEKVFLECVQDMDHENMFWYRQDPGLGLRLIYFSYDVKMKEKGDIPEGYSVSREKKERFSLILESASTNQTSMYLCASSLSDLNNEQFFGPGTRLTVL.